These 20 T cell receptor beta chains originate from one sample sequenced in a study of human T cells and chemical hapten exposure. TCRdb reprocessed the RACE reads with MiXCR, giving one entry per CDR3 protein. Here the sample spans approximately 97,000 distinct CDR3 sequences, 25% to 35% being singletons. Time point here: patch test 3, about 24 weeks after DPC sensitization. Treatment here: therapeutic diphenylcyclopropenone sensitization with weekly scalp DPC. Sequencing was performed on whole blood, taken in connection with sensitization to the hapten diphenylcyclopropenone (DPC). These receptors were taken from a man in his forties with alopecia areata. Some clones in this sample may be carry-over from other donors' samples.

The chain recombines TRBV28 with TRBJ2-7; tentatively, D is TRBD1 or TRBD2 (5 bases each). V was cut by 3 bases and J by 3 bases, with 18 bases left in between. The CDR3 is made up of 16 amino acids. Germline assignment: CDR1 MDHEN and CDR2 SYDVKM. The CDR3 loop reads CASSFGYRGTDYEQYF. In nucleotides, the CDR3 is TGTGCCAGCAGTTTCGGGTATAGAGGGACGGACTACGAGCAGTACTTC.

This rearrangement joins TRBV10-3 to TRBJ2-7, with D hard to call. Trimming removed 0 bases at V and 2 bases at J, with 14 bases between. The V gene's germline CDR1 is ENHRY and CDR2 SYGVKD. This CDR3 is 16 amino acids long. Here the CDR3 reads CAISESRAGAAYEQYF. Written as DNA, the CDR3 is TGTGCCATCAGTGAGTCAAGGGCAGGTGCCGCCTACGAGCAGTACTTC.

V and J are TRBV7-2 and TRBJ2-6; D perhaps matches TRBD2 (5 bases). The CDR3 runs to 17 residues. CDR1 SGHTA and CDR2 FQGNSA come from the germline V gene. V dropped 2 bases and J dropped 0 bases, with 11 bases sitting between them. CDR3 DNA sequence: TGTGCCAGCAGCTTAAGCAGCGGTCCCTCTGGGGCCAACGTCCTGACTTTC. Translating it yields CASSLSSGPSGANVLTF.

This clonotype was counted only a few times. The V and J genes are TRBV5-1 and TRBJ2-5; TRBD1 matches at 7 bases. The germline V gene encodes CDR1 SGHRS and CDR2 YFSETQ. V trimming: 4 bases; J trimming: 4 bases; junction bases outside the gene matches: 10. The length of the CDR3 is 15 residues. The CDR3 reads CASSGNRGMRETQYF. CDR3 DNA: TGCGCCAGCAGCGGAAACAGGGGCATGAGAGAGACCCAGTACTTC.

This clonotype was seen only once. The CDR3 DNA sequence: TGTGCCAGCAGTTTTTTCGCGGTTAATGAAAAACTGTTTTTT. Its protein product is CASSFFAVNEKLFF. The V call is TRBV12-3 or TRBV12-4, the J call TRBJ1-4; D unclear. The CDR3 has 14 residues. Trimming stripped 3 bases from V and 4 bases from J, with 9 bases between.

The sample holds a few counts of this clonotype. The CDR3 sequence is CSVGLAGTTGELFF. CDR3 bases: TGCAGCGTCGGACTAGCGGGAACGACCGGGGAGCTGTTTTTT. The genes are TRBV29-1 and TRBJ2-2, with 12 bases identical to TRBD2. The V gene's germline CDR1 is SQVTM and CDR2 ANQGSEA. V lost 6 bases, J lost 5 bases, and 4 bases stayed unmatched. The CDR3 contains 14 residues.

The chain joins TRBV5-6 to TRBJ2-3; the match to TRBD2 covers 10 bases. This CDR3 is built from 13 residues. Germline CDR1 SGHDT, CDR2 YYEEEE. V lost 4 bases, J lost 5 bases, and 1 base stayed unmatched. The CDR3 nucleotides are TGTGCCAGCAGCCTAGCGGGAGAAGATACGCAGTATTTT. This encodes CASSLAGEDTQYF.

This clonotype was observed a few times. This chain links TRBV20-1 with TRBJ2-7, with TRBD2 identical over 14 bases. With 3 bases clipped from V and 0 bases from J, the junction kept 7 bases outside the gene matches. The CDR3 has 17 amino acids. Germline V gene data show CDR1 as DFQATT and CDR2 as SNEGSKA (reference sequence). This chain's CDR3 is CSARGLAGALSSYEQYF. The CDR3 DNA reads TGCAGTGCTAGGGGACTAGCGGGAGCCTTAAGCTCCTACGAGCAGTACTTC.

Many counts were recorded for this clonotype. CDR3 in DNA: TGCAGTGCCGCAGGGACACCCCTCCACTTT. This codes for CSAAGTPLHF. The V call is TRBV20-1, the J call TRBJ1-6; D is possibly TRBD1 (5 bases). V was trimmed by 6 bases and J by 11 bases, leaving 8 bases between them. The CDR3 contains 10 residues. From germline, CDR1 is DFQATT and CDR2 SNEGSKA (reference sequence).

This clonotype is termed medium-sized. This chain uses TRBV28 with TRBJ1-1; 7 nucleotides align to TRBD1. V shed 5 bases, J shed 1 base, and the junction held 19 bases outside the gene matches. Germline V lookup: CDR1 MDHEN, CDR2 SYDVKM. The CDR3 consists of 19 residues. The CDR3 region has the DNA TGTGCCAGCAGTAACCTTCCCGGGACAGCCTCGCGGAGGAACACTGAAGCTTTCTTT. This sequence encodes CASSNLPGTASRRNTEAFF.

This chain uses TRBV27 with TRBJ2-2; the D is unclear. The CDR3 loop spans 15 amino acids. Trimming took off 6 bases at V and 0 bases at J, with 11 bases between the two ends. The V gene's germline CDR1 is MNHEY and CDR2 SMNVEV (reference sequence). The CDR3 loop reads CASRRHAPNTGELFF. The CDR3 DNA follows: TGTGCCAGCAGACGACATGCCCCGAACACCGGGGAGCTGTTTTTT.

This clonotype was detected only a few times. V and J are TRBV28 and TRBJ1-5; no reliable D call. V dropped 7 bases and J dropped 4 bases, with 11 bases sitting between them. The germline CDR1 and CDR2 sequences are MDHEN and SYDVKM. This CDR3 region has 13 residues. CDR3 sequence: CASTAVRNQPQHF. The CDR3 DNA reads as TGTGCCAGCACGGCGGTACGAAATCAGCCCCAGCATTTT.

The chain has TRBV27 and TRBJ2-2; D unresolved. V lost 2 bases and J lost 1, with 8 bases in between. Germline lookup yields CDR1 MNHEY and CDR2 SMNVEV (reference sequence). The CDR3 is 15 amino acids. CDR3 DNA: TGTGCCAGCAGTTTACTATCGGTGAACACCGGGGAGCTGTTTTTT. It codes for CASSLLSVNTGELFF.

This clonotype was seen more than once but under ten times. The rearrangement uses TRBV29-1 and TRBJ2-7; TRBD1 matches at 9 bases. The germline V gene encodes CDR1 SQVTM and CDR2 ANQGSEA. V was clipped by 3 bases and J by 4 bases; unmatched bases: 7. The CDR3 is made up of 14 amino acids. This chain's CDR3 is CSVDPGTGPYEQYF. CDR3 nucleotide sequence: TGCAGCGTTGATCCCGGGACAGGGCCATACGAGCAGTACTTC.

This clonotype was observed a handful of times. The chain links TRBV27 to TRBJ2-7; 14 bases match TRBD2. The junction had 12 bases not matched to a gene; V was cut back by 6 bases and J by 2 bases. The CDR3 is 18 amino acids. Germline loops: CDR1 MNHEY, CDR2 SMNVEV (reference sequence). The CDR3: CASSILGLAGAIPYEQYF. The CDR3 region has the DNA TGTGCCAGCAGCATACTGGGACTAGCGGGGGCCATTCCCTACGAGCAGTACTTC.

The table lists this clonotype with a few counts. This sequence joins TRBV4-3 and TRBJ1-4; no clear D gene. The CDR3 has 13 amino acids. The germline V gene encodes CDR1 LGHNA and CDR2 YSLEER. The ends were cut back, 4 bases at V and 3 bases at J, with 6 bases in the middle. The CDR3 sequence is CASSLHANEKLFF. As DNA, the CDR3 is TGCGCCAGCAGCCTTCACGCTAATGAAAAACTGTTTTTT.

In its sample, this clonotype was seen a few times. The gene calls are TRBV20-1 and TRBJ2-7, with TRBD1 identical over 7 bases. The V and J ends lost 6 bases and 2 bases, in that order; junction bases with no gene match: 13. Per the germline V gene, CDR1 is DFQATT and CDR2 is SNEGSKA (reference sequence). The CDR3 sequence is 15 residues long. This CDR3 is CSAVPRTGWPYEQYF. CDR3 bases: TGCAGTGCAGTGCCCCGGACAGGATGGCCCTACGAGCAGTACTTC.

This clonotype showed up just a few times. V is TRBV11-1 and J is TRBJ2-1; the match to TRBD2 covers 10 bases. Germline lookup yields CDR1 SGHAT and CDR2 FQDESV (reference sequence). The J segment lost 8 bases and the V segment lost 5 bases, leaving 12 bases of the junction unmatched. CDR3 length: 16 amino acids. The CDR3 reads CASSAPTSGSAHEQFF. The CDR3 bases are TGTGCCAGCAGCGCCCCGACTAGCGGGTCTGCCCATGAGCAGTTCTTC. Drawing the rest from reference TRBV11-1 and TRBJ2-1, the complete variable domain is EAEVAQSPRYKITEKSQAVAFWCDPISGHATLYWYRQILGQGPELLVQFQDESVVDDSQLPKDRFSAERLKGVDSTLKIQPAELGDSAMYLCASSAPTSGSAHEQFFGPGTRLTVL.

V and J are TRBV28 and TRBJ1-1; D gene ambiguous. Germline V CDR1 and CDR2: MDHEN, SYDVKM. V lost 1 base to trimming and J lost 3 bases, with 12 bases between them. The length of the CDR3 is 15 residues. In DNA, the CDR3 is TGTGCCAGCAGTTTATATAGAGAAAGAGACACTGAAGCTTTCTTT. This codes for CASSLYRERDTEAFF.

V is TRBV6-1 and J is TRBJ2-1; possible D gene TRBD2, 6 bases. Germline lookup yields CDR1 MNHNS and CDR2 SASEGT. This CDR3 is 15 amino acids long. With 11 bases removed from V and 5 bases from J, the gap between germline ends came to 22 bases. CDR3 in amino acids: CALMGLQPGDNEQFF. For the CDR3, the DNA is TGTGCCCTTATGGGACTCCAACCGGGAGACAATGAGCAGTTCTTC.